These 4 T cell receptor beta chains came from one sample sequenced in a study of T cell changes during pregnancy in multiple sclerosis. Some clones are missing from TCRdb's copy, which holds only in-frame ones; the method was immunoSEQ multiplex PCR. The sample shows more than 25,000 clones, 80% to 90% of them seen only once. Specimen: CD8+ T cells from peripheral blood mononuclear cells, collected in the first trimester of pregnancy. These receptors all stem from a female donor with multiple sclerosis, enrolled in a pregnancy study.

The gene calls are TRBV28 and TRBJ2-3; the match to TRBD2 covers 9 bases. The CDR3 consists of 16 residues. Losses at the gene ends were 6 bases for V and 2 bases for J; bases not matched to a gene: 9. Germline V gene data show CDR1 as MDHEN and CDR2 as SYDVKM. The CDR3 protein is CASSLSGLAITDTQYF. The CDR3 region has the DNA TGTGCCAGCAGCCTATCCGGACTAGCGATCACAGATACGCAGTATTTT.

V usage is TRBV2 and J usage is TRBJ2-7, with 13 nucleotides matching TRBD2. Germline CDR1 SNHLY, CDR2 FYNNEI. The junction had 5 bases not matched to a gene; V was cut back by 3 bases and J by 3 bases. This CDR3 has 16 amino acids. The CDR3: CASSEGLAGIFYEQYF. CDR3 in DNA: TGTGCCAGCAGTGAGGGACTAGCGGGAATTTTCTACGAGCAGTACTTC.

CDR3 protein: CASYGGNEQFF. As DNA, the CDR3 is TGTGCCAGCTATGGGGGGAATGAGCAGTTCTTC. This chain connects TRBV27 to TRBJ2-1, with D perhaps matching TRBD2 (6 bases). V was pared by 8 bases and J by 7 bases, with 9 bases between. CDR1 MNHEY and CDR2 SMNVEV come from the germline V gene (reference sequence). The CDR3 spans 11 residues.

The chain has TRBV5-4 and TRBJ2-1; D unresolved. CDR3 length: 14 residues. CDR1 is SGHNT and CDR2 is YYREEE in the germline V gene (reference sequence). Trimming left V 0 bases short and J 2 bases short, with 6 bases between. For the CDR3, the DNA is TGTGCCAGCAGCTTGGGACACGCCTACAATGAGCAGTTCTTC. It translates to CASSLGHAYNEQFF.